These 18 T cell receptor beta chains were sequenced from one sample in a study of cytomegalovirus exposure and HLA in healthy donors. PCR involved 60 Vbeta and 13 Jbeta primers. Measured with immunoSEQ multiplex PCR; TCRdb has only the in-frame clones, and not every one. The data contain more than 50,000 clones, about three quarters of them singletons. The sequenced sample consisted of PBMCs. The receptors shown here come from a female donor in good health and CMV-seronegative.

The chain links TRBV7-9 to TRBJ2-7; a possible D gene is TRBD1 (7 bases). Germline V gene lookup returns CDR1 SEHNR and CDR2 FQNEAQ (reference sequence). The CDR3 has 16 amino acids. V gave up 2 bases and J gave up 2 bases, with 16 bases separating them. CDR3 nucleotides: TGTGCCAGCAGCTTACCCCAGGAGGGGGCGACCTACGAGCAGTACTTC. It translates to CASSLPQEGATYEQYF.

The chain carries TRBV6-5 and TRBJ2-7; 8 nucleotides match TRBD2. CDR1 is MNHEY and CDR2 is SVGAGI in the germline V gene. Losses at the gene ends were 7 bases for V and 5 bases for J; bases not matched to a gene: 7. The CDR3 runs to 13 residues. This CDR3 is CASKDGRVHEQYF. For the CDR3, the DNA is TGTGCCAGCAAAGACGGGAGGGTCCACGAGCAGTACTTC.

This chain connects TRBV5-1 to TRBJ2-5; TRBD1 is a possible D gene (6 bases). Germline CDR1 SGHRS, CDR2 YFSETQ. Trimming took 4 bases from V and 4 from J, leaving 14 bases between them. The CDR3 contains 14 residues. CDR3 in amino acids: CASSPTGKGETQYF. For the CDR3, the DNA is TGCGCCAGCAGCCCTACAGGGAAAGGAGAGACCCAGTACTTC.

This chain connects TRBV6-6 to TRBJ1-5, with 7 bases lining up with TRBD1. With 5 bases clipped from V and 1 base from J, the junction kept 5 bases outside the gene matches. The V gene's germline CDR1 is MNHNY and CDR2 SVGAGI (reference sequence). CDR3 length: 15 residues. The CDR3 DNA follows: TGTGCCAGCAGTGTCGGGACAGCCAGCAATCAGCCCCAGCATTTT. It is translated as CASSVGTASNQPQHF.

This clone was found a few times. The chain recombines TRBV23-1 with TRBJ1-6; tentatively, D is TRBD1 (5 bases). TRBV23-1 is filed as an ORF, its function uncertain. The CDR3 totals 15 residues. V lost 6 bases and J 9 bases, leaving 18 bases between the germline ends. DNA of the CDR3: TGCGCCAGCAGGGGGGGTGTGGGCACGTGTTCACCCCTCCACTTT. Amino acids: CASRGGVGTCSPLHF.

This clone came up once. CDR3 loop: CASSIIGGLNTEAFF. As DNA, the CDR3 is TGTGCCAGTAGTATTATAGGGGGATTGAACACTGAAGCTTTCTTT. The chain uses TRBV19 and TRBJ1-1, with D possibly TRBD1 on 6 matching bases. Germline lookup yields CDR1 LNHDA and CDR2 SQIVND (reference sequence). Trimming pared 3 bases from V and 0 bases from J, leaving 11 bases between. The CDR3 totals 15 residues.

V is TRBV7-2 and J is TRBJ2-5; perhaps TRBD1 as D (6 bases). Germline V gene lookup returns CDR1 SGHTA and CDR2 FQGNSA. The CDR3 has 14 residues. With 7 bases removed from V and 2 bases from J, the gap between germline ends came to 14 bases. The CDR3 loop reads CASKPDRLQETQYF. The DNA of the CDR3 is TGTGCCAGCAAACCAGACAGGCTTCAAGAGACCCAGTACTTC.

A few counts support this clone. This chain links TRBV10-3 with TRBJ2-1, with D uncertain. CDR3 length: 13 amino acids. V was pared by 2 bases and J by 9 bases, with 11 bases between. Looked up from germline, CDR1 is ENHRY and CDR2 is SYGVKD. The chain's CDR3 is CAISEGLGTEQFF. As DNA, the CDR3 is TGTGCCATCAGTGAGGGCCTAGGTACTGAGCAGTTCTTC.

With regard to this clone: The sample has other DNA sequences that encode this CDR3 too. The J gene is TRBJ1-4, the V gene TRBV10-3; the D gene is possibly TRBD1 (5 bases). This CDR3 contains 24 residues. V lost 6 bases and J 5 bases, leaving 43 bases between the germline ends. CDR1 is ENHRY, CDR2 SYGVKD, per germline. CDR3 loop: CAISDAEYSVLRIGQGHLNEKLFF. The CDR3 DNA sequence: TGTGCCATCAGCGATGCCGAGTATTCTGTACTCCGAATAGGGCAGGGCCATTTGAATGAAAAACTGTTTTTT.

The V call is TRBV4-1, the J call TRBJ2-7; 13 bases agree with TRBD2. CDR1 is MGHRA and CDR2 is YSYEKL in the germline V gene. J lost 4 bases, V lost 0 bases, and 3 bases had no gene match. The length of the CDR3 is 16 residues. CDR3 region: CASSQELAGGWYEQYF. CDR3 sequence (DNA): TGCGCCAGCAGCCAAGAACTAGCGGGGGGGTGGTACGAGCAGTACTTC.

This clone is a singleton in its sample. The J gene is TRBJ1-1, the V gene TRBV6-5; D remains unclear. V shed 8 bases and J shed 1 base, with 8 bases lying between them. This CDR3 has 12 residues. CDR1 and CDR2 (germline): MNHEY, SVGAGI. The CDR3 loop reads CASSRGNTEAFF. CDR3 coding DNA: TGTGCCAGCTCCCGGGGGAACACTGAAGCTTTCTTT.

The rearrangement links TRBV25-1 to TRBJ2-5, with 11 bases matching TRBD2. Matching the DNA end better, TRBJ2-7 makes the J call doubtful. From germline, CDR1 is MGHDK and CDR2 SYGVNS. This CDR3 region has 16 residues. CDR3 bases: TGTGCCAGCAGTGAATCACTAGCGGGAGCGGGCTACGAGCAGTACTTC. Translating gives CASSESLAGAGYEQYF.

The chain joins TRBV2 to TRBJ2-2; tentatively, D is TRBD1 (6 bases). The CDR3 sequence is 11 residues long. Trimming removed 8 bases from V and 8 bases from J, with 9 bases in between. Germline V CDR1 and CDR2: SNHLY, FYNNEI. The chain's CDR3 is CASSGTGELFF. For the CDR3, the DNA is TGTGCCAGCTCTGGGACAGGGGAGCTGTTTTTT.

This chain joins TRBV12-5 and TRBJ2-2, with 13 bases matching TRBD2. The V segment lost 3 bases and the J segment 1 base; nucleotides outside the gene matches: 5. Per germline, CDR1 LGHNT and CDR2 FRNRAP. This CDR3 region has 18 residues. The CDR3 is CASGFVTSGRQNTGELFF. In DNA, the CDR3 is TGTGCTAGTGGTTTTGTGACTAGCGGGAGGCAGAACACCGGGGAGCTGTTTTTT.

The rearrangement links TRBV27 to TRBJ1-5; no clear D. CDR3 length equals 13 residues. Trimming pared 0 bases from V and 5 bases from J, leaving 5 bases between. The germline V gene encodes CDR1 MNHEY and CDR2 SMNVEV (reference sequence). The CDR3 spells CASSLSRDQPQHF. Written as DNA, the CDR3 is TGTGCCAGCAGTTTATCGAGGGATCAGCCCCAGCATTTT.

The CDR3 DNA follows: TGTGCCAGCTCACCACGTGGGGGGGACGAGCAGTACTTC. It encodes CASSPRGGDEQYF. The gene calls are TRBV18 and TRBJ2-5; 7 bases match TRBD2. The tail of the sequence fits TRBJ2-7 better, so the J call may be wrong. This CDR3 is 13 amino acids long. CDR1 and CDR2 from the germline V gene are KGHSH and LQKENI.

This clone has more than one count but fewer than ten. V is TRBV6-5 and J is TRBJ1-1; D is uncertain. CDR1 and CDR2 (germline): MNHEY, SVGAGI. This CDR3 has 13 amino acids. The ends were cut back, 0 bases at V and 4 bases at J, with 6 bases in the middle. This chain's CDR3 is CASSYSKSTEAFF. For the CDR3, the DNA is TGTGCCAGCAGTTACTCGAAGAGCACTGAAGCTTTCTTT.

The chain links TRBV4-2 to TRBJ2-3; TRBD2 matches at 8 bases. The trim removed 1 base at V and 5 bases at J, leaving 8 bases unmatched. The CDR3 totals 16 residues. Germline V gene sequence: CDR1 LGHNA, CDR2 YNFKEQ. The CDR3 sequence: CASSQAVSGGGDTQYF. Here the CDR3 DNA reads TGTGCCAGCAGCCAAGCCGTGAGCGGGGGCGGAGATACGCAGTATTTT.